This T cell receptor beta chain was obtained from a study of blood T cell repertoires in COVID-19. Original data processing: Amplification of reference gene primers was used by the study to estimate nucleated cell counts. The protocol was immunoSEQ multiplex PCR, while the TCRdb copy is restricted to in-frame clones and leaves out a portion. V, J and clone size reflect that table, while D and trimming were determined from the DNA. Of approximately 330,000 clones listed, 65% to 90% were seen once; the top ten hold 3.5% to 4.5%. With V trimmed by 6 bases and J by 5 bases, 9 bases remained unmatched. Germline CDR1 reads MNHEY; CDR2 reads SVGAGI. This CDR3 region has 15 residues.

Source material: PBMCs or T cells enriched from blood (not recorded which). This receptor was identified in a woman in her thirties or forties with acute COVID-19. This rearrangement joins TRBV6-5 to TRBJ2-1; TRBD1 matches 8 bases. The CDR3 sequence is CASSRGQGGNNEQFF. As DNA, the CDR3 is TGTGCCAGCAGCCGAGGACAGGGCGGGAACAATGAGCAGTTCTTC.